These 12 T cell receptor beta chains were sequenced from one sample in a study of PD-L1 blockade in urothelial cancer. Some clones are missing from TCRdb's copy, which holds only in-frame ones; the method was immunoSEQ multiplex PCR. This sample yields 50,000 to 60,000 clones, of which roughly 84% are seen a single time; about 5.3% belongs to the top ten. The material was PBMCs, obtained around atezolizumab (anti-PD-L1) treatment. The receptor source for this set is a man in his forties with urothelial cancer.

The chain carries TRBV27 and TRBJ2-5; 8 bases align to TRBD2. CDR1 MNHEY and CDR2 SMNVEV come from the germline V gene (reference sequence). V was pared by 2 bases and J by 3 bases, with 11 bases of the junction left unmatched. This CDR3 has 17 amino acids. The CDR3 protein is CASSLRSGTSSKETQYF. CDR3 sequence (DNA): TGTGCCAGCAGTTTACGTTCCGGGACTAGTTCCAAAGAGACCCAGTACTTC.

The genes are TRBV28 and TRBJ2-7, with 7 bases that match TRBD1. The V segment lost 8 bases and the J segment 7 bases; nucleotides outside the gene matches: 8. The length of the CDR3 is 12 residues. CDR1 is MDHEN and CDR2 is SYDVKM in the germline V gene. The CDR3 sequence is CASRQGSREQYF. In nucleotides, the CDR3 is TGTGCCAGCCGACAGGGAAGTCGGGAGCAGTACTTC.

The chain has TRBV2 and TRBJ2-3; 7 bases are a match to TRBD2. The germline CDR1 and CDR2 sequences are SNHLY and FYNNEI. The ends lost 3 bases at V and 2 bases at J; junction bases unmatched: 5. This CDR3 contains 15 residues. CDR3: CASSEEQRDTDTQYF. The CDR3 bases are TGTGCCAGCAGTGAGGAGCAGCGGGACACAGATACGCAGTATTTT.

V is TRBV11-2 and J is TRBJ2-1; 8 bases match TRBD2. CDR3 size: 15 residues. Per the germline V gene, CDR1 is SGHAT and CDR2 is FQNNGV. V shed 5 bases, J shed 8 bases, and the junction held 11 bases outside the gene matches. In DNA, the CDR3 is TGTGCCAGCAGCCCTATCAGCGGGAGCAGAGATGAGCAGTTCTTC. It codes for CASSPISGSRDEQFF.

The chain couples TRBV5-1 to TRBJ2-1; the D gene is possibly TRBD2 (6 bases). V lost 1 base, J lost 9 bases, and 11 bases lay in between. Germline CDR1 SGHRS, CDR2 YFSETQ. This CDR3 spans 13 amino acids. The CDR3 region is CASSLYSEGEQFF. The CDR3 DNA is TGCGCCAGCAGCTTGTATTCGGAGGGTGAGCAGTTCTTC.

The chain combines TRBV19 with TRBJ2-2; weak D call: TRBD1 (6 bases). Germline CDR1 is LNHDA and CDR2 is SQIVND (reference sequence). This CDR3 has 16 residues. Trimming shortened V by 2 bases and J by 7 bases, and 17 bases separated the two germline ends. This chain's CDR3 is CASSISTAGVLGELFF. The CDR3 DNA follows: TGTGCCAGTAGTATATCGACTGCAGGGGTGCTCGGGGAGCTGTTTTTT.

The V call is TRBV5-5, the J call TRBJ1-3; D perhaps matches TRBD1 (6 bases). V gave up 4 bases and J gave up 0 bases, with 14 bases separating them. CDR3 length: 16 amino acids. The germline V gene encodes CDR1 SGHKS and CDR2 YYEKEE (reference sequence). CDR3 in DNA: TGTGCCAGCAGCGAACCGGGAGGGGGCTCTGGAAACACCATATATTTT. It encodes CASSEPGGGSGNTIYF.

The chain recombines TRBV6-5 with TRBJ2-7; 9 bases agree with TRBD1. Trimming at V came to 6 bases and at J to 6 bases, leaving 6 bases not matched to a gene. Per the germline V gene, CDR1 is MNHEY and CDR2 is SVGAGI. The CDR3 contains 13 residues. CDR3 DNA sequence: TGTGCCAGCAGGTCCGGGACAGGGCGCGAGCAGTACTTC. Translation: CASRSGTGREQYF.

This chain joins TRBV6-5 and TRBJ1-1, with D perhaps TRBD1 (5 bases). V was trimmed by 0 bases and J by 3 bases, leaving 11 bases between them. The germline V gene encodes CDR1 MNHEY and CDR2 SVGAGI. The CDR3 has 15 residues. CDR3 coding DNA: TGTGCCAGCAGTTACTCGGGCAAAGGGGACACTGAAGCTTTCTTT. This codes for CASSYSGKGDTEAFF.

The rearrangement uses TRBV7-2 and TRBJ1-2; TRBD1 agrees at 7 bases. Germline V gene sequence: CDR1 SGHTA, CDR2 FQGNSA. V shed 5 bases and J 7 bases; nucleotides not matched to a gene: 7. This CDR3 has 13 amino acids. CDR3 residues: CASSPAGGIGYTF. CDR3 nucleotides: TGTGCCAGCAGCCCCGCAGGGGGTATTGGCTACACCTTC.

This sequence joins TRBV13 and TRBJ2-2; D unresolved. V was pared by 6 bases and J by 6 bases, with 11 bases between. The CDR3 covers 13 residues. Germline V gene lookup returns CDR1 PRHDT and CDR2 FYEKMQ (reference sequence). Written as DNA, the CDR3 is TGTGCCAGCAGGCCGTCTAATGCCGGGGAGCTGTTTTTT. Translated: CASRPSNAGELFF. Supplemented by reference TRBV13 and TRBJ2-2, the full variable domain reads AAGVIQSPRHLIKEKRETATLKCYPIPRHDTVYWYQQGPGQDPQFLISFYEKMQSDKGSIPDRFSAQQFSDYHSELNMSSLELGDSALYFCASRPSNAGELFFGEGSRLTVL.

As DNA, the CDR3 is TGCGCCAGCACCACAAGGGGCGGTGAAAAACTGTTTTTT. This sequence encodes CASTTRGGEKLFF. V and J are TRBV10-1 and TRBJ1-4; tentatively, D is TRBD1 (5 bases). The V gene lost 7 bases and the J gene lost 7 bases, with 13 bases spanning the gap. Germline CDR1 and CDR2: WNHNN and SYGVQD (reference sequence). The CDR3 sequence is 13 residues long.